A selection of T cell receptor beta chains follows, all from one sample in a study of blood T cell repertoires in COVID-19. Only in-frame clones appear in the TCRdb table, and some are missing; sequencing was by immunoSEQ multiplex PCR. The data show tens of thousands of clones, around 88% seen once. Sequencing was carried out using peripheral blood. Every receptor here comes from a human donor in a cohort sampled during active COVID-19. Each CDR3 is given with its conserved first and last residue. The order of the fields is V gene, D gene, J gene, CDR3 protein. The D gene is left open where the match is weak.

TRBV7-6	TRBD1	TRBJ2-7	CASRPGQGLREQYF
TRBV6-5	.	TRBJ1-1	CASRVTTAMNTEAFF
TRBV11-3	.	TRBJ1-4	CASSLPGQINEKLFF
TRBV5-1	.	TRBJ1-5	CASSPFGGKGQPQHF
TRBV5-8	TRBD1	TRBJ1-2	CASSGYRGVGYGYTF
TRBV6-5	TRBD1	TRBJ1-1	CASSYPGQLNTEAFF
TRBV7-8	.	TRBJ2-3	CAGSLTASTDTQYF
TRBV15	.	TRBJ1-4	CATSRDRGSEKLFF
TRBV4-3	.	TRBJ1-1	CASSQLRETEAFF
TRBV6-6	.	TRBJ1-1	CASSSRENTEAFF
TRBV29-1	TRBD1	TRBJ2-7	CSVRDSYEQYF
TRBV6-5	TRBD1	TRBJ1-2	CASKGAGYTF
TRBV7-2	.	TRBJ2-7	CASSPLGEQYF
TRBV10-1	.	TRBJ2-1	CASSPGVRLNEQFF
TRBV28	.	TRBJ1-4	CASTSAEAIGSEKLFF
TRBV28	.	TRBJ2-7	CASSLTGRYEQYF
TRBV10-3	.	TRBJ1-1	CAIRDSSFAEAFF
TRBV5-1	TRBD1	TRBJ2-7	CASSHGTGPWRRYF
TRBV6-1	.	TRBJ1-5	CASSELGGILPQHF